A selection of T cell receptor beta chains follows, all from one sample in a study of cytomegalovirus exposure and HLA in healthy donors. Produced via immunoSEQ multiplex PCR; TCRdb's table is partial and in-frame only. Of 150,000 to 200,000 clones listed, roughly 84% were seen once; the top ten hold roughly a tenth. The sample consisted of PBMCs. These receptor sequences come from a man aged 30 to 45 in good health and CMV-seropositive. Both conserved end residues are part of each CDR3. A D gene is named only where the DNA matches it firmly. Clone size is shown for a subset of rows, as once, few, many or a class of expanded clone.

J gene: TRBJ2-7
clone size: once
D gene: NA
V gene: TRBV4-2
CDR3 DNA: TGTGCCAGCAGCCAAGATGGCGCTAGCATCCCCTACGAGCAGTACTTC
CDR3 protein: CASSQDGASIPYEQYF

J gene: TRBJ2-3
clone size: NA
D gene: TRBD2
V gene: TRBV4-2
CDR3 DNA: TGTGCCAGCAGCCGCTCTTTTGGACTAGCGGGGCCAGATACGCAGTATTTT
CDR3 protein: CASSRSFGLAGPDTQYF

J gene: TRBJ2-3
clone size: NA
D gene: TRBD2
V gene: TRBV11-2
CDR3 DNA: TGTGCCAGCAGCATTGTTCGGACTAGCTTCGACCCCACAGATACGCAGTATTTT
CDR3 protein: CASSIVRTSFDPTDTQYF

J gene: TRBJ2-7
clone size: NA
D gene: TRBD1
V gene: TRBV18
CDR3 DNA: TGTGCCAGCTCACCTTCGGGGGACAGGGCTTACGAGCAGTACTTC
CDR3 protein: CASSPSGDRAYEQYF

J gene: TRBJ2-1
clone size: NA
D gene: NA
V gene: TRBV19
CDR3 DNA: TGTGCCACCGATGCGTACAATGAGCAGTTCTTC
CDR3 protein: CATDAYNEQFF

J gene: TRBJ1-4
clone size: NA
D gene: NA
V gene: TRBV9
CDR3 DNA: TGTGCCAGCAGCGCCGCGGGGCAGGGTAATGAAAAACTGTTTTTT
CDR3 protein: CASSAAGQGNEKLFF

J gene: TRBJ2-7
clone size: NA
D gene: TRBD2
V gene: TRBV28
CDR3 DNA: TGTGCCAGCAGTTTCCTAACGGGGACTAGCGGGAGTCTGGACGAGCAGTACTTC
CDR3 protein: CASSFLTGTSGSLDEQYF

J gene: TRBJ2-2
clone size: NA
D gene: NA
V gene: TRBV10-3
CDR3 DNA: TGTGCCATCAGTGAGAGCGGGCCAAACACCGGGGAGCTGTTTTTT
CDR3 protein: CAISESGPNTGELFF

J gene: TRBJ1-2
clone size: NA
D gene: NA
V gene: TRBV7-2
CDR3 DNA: TGTGCCAGCTCCTGGGAGGGTGGGGGGAGGTATGGCTACACCTTC
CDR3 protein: CASSWEGGGRYGYTF

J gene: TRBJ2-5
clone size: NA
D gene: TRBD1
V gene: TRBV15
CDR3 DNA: TGTGCCACCAGCAGAGTCAGACAGGGGGCTTGGGAGACCCAGTACTTC
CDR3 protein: CATSRVRQGAWETQYF

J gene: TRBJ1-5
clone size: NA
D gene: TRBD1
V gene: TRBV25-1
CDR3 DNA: TGTGCCAGCAGTGCGGGACAGAGCAATCAGCCCCAGCATTTT
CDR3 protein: CASSAGQSNQPQHF

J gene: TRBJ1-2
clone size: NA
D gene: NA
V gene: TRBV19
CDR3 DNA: TGTGCCAGTAGTCCGGGGAGCTATGGCTACACCTTC
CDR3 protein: CASSPGSYGYTF

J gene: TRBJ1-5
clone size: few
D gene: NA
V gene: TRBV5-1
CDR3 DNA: TGCGCCAGCAGCTTGGGTCAGGGCGGTCAGCCCCAGCATTTT
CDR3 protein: CASSLGQGGQPQHF

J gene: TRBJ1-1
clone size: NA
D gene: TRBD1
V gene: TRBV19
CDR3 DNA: TGTGCCAGTAGTATTCAGGGGGCCGCAGACACTGAAGCTTTCTTT
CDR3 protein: CASSIQGAADTEAFF

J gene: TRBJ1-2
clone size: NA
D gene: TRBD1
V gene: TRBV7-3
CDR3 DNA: TGTGCCAGCAGCTTAACGGCAGGGGGAAGCGGCTACACCTTC
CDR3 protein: CASSLTAGGSGYTF

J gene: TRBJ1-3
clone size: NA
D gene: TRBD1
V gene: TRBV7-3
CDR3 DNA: TGTGCCAGCAGCTTGACAGGGAACAATGCTGGAAACACCATATATTTT
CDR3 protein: CASSLTGNNAGNTIYF

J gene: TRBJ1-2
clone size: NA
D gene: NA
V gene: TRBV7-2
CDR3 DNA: TGTGCCAGCAGCTTAAGGGGTGCTGGCTACACCTTC
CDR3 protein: CASSLRGAGYTF

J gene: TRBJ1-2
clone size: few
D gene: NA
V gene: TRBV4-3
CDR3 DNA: TGCGCCAGCAGCCAAGCTCCCGGGGGGGGCGGGAACTATGGCTACACCTTC
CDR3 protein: CASSQAPGGGGNYGYTF

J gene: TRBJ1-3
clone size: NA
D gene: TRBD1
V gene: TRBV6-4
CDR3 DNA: TGTGCCAGCAGTGACTCGCGGGACAGCGGAAACACCATATATTTT
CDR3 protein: CASSDSRDSGNTIYF

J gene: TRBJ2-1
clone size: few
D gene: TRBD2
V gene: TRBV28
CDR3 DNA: TGTGCCAGCGGTCCTAGCGGCTACAATGAGCAGTTCTTC
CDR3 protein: CASGPSGYNEQFF

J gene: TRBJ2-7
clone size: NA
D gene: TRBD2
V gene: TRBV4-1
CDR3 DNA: TGCGCCAGCAGCCAAGGACTAGCGGCCCACTACGAGCAGTACTTC
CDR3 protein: CASSQGLAAHYEQYF

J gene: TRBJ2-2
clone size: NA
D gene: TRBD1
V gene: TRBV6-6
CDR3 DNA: TGTGCCAGCAGTCACAGGGGCACCGGGGAGCTGTTTTTT
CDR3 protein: CASSHRGTGELFF

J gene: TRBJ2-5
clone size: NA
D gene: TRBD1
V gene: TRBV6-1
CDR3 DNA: TGTGCCAGCAGTTCAGGGGGCGGCGGAGAGACCCAGTACTTC
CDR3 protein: CASSSGGGGETQYF

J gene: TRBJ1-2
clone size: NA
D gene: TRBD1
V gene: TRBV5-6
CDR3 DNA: TGTGCCAGCAGCTGGGGAGGGACAGGGGCCTCAAGGGGCTATGGCTACACCTTC
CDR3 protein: CASSWGGTGASRGYGYTF

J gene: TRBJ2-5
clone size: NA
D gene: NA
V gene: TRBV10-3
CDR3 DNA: TGTGCCATCAGTTATACAAAGCAAGAGACCCAGTACTTC
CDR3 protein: CAISYTKQETQYF

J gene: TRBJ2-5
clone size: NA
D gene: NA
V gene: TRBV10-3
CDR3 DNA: TGTGCCATCAGTGAGTCGGGGGGTTCTGAGACCCAGTACTTC
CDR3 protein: CAISESGGSETQYF

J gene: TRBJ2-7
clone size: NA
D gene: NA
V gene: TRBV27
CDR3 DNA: TGTGCCAGCAGCCGGAGCAACTACGAGCAGTACTTC
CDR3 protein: CASSRSNYEQYF

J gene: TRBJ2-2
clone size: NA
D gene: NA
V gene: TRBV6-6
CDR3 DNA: TGTGCCAGCAGTACCAGGGTCGCCGGGGAGCTGTTTTTT
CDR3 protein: CASSTRVAGELFF

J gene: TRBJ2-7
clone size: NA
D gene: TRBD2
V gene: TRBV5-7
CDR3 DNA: TGTGCCAGCAGCTTGAGGACTAGTCTCCACGAGCAGTACTTC
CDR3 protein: CASSLRTSLHEQYF

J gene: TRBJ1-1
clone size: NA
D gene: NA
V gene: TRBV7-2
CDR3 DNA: TGTGCCAGCAGCCCTTATACTGAAGCTTTCTTT
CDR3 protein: CASSPYTEAFF

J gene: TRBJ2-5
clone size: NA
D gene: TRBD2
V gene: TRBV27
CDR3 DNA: TGTGCCAGCAGTTTAGCTAGCGGGGGACAGACCCAGTACTTC
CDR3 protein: CASSLASGGQTQYF

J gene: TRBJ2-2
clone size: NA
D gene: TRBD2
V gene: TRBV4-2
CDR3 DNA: TGTGCCAGCAGCCAAGCGGCTAGCGGAACGAACACCGGGGAGCTGTTTTTT
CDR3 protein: CASSQAASGTNTGELFF

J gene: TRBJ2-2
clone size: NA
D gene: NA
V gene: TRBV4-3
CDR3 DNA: TGCGCCAGCAGCCAAACTCCAGGGACCGGGGAGCTGTTTTTT
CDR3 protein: CASSQTPGTGELFF

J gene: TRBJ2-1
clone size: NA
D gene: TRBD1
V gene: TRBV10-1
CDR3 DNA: TGCGCCAGCAGTGAGGGACAGGGTGGTCGGTGGGAGCAGTTCTTC
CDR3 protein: CASSEGQGGRWEQFF

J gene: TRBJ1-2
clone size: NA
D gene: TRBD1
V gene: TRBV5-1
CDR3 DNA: TGCGCCAGCAGCTTAGGGACAGGGTTTCGGTATGGCTACACCTTC
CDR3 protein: CASSLGTGFRYGYTF

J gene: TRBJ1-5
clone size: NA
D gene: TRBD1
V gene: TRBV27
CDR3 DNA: TGTGCCAGCAGTGTAACCCCCGGACAGGTCGAGAATCAGCCCCAGCATTTT
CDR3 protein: CASSVTPGQVENQPQHF

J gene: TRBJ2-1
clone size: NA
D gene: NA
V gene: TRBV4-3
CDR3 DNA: TGCGCCAGCAGCCAAGACCGGACAGAGGCGTACAATGAGCAGTTCTTC
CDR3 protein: CASSQDRTEAYNEQFF

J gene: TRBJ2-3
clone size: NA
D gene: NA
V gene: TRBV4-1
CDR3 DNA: TGCGCCAGCAGCCCTATACTAGGATCTCAAGATACGCAGTATTTT
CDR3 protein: CASSPILGSQDTQYF

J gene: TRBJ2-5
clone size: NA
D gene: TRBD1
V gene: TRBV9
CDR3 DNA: TGTGCCAGCAGCGCAGACACAGGGGGCTGGGAGACCCAGTACTTC
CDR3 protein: CASSADTGGWETQYF

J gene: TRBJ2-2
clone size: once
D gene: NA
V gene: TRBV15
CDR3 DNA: TGTGCCACCAGCAGAGATCGAAACAGGCACACCGGGGAGCTGTTTTTT
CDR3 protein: CATSRDRNRHTGELFF

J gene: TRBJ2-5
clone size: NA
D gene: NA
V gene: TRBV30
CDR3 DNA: TGTGCCTGGAGTGTATGGGCACAAGAGACCCAGTACTTC
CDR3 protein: CAWSVWAQETQYF

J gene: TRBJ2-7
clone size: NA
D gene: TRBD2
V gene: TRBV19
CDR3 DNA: TGTGCCAGTAGTGCTAGCGGGATGGGATTAACATCCTACGAGCAGTACTTC
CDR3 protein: CASSASGMGLTSYEQYF

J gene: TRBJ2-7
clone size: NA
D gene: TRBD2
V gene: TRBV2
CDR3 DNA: TGTGCCAGCAGTGAAGGGCGGGAGGTGTCCTACGAGCAGTACTTC
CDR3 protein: CASSEGREVSYEQYF

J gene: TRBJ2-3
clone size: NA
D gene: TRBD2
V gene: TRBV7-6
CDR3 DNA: TGTGCCAGCAGTCTCAGGACTAGCCACACAGATACGCAGTATTTT
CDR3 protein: CASSLRTSHTDTQYF

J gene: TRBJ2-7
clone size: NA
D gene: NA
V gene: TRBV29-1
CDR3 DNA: TGCAGCGCCGGGGGCTCCTACGAGCAGTACTTC
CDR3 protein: CSAGGSYEQYF

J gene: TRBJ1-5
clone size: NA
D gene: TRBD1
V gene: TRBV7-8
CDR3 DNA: TGTGCCAGCAGCTTAGTGGCCGGGACAGGGGGTCAGCCCCAGCATTTT
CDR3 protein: CASSLVAGTGGQPQHF

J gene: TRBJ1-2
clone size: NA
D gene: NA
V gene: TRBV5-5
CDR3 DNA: TGTGCCAGCAGCTCTGACAGGTACTATGGCTACACCTTC
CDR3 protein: CASSSDRYYGYTF

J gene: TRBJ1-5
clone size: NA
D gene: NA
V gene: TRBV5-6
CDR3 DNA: TGTGCCAGCAGCTTGGCAGGGAATAGCAATCAGCCCCAGCATTTT
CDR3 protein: CASSLAGNSNQPQHF

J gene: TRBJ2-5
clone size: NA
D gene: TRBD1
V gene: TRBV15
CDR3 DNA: TGTGCCACCAGCAGAGAGGGACAGGGGGACGAGACCCAGTACTTC
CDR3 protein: CATSREGQGDETQYF

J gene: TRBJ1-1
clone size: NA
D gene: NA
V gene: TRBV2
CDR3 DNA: TGTGCCAGCAGGGCCGGGACATCGAACACTGAAGCTTTCTTT
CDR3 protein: CASRAGTSNTEAFF